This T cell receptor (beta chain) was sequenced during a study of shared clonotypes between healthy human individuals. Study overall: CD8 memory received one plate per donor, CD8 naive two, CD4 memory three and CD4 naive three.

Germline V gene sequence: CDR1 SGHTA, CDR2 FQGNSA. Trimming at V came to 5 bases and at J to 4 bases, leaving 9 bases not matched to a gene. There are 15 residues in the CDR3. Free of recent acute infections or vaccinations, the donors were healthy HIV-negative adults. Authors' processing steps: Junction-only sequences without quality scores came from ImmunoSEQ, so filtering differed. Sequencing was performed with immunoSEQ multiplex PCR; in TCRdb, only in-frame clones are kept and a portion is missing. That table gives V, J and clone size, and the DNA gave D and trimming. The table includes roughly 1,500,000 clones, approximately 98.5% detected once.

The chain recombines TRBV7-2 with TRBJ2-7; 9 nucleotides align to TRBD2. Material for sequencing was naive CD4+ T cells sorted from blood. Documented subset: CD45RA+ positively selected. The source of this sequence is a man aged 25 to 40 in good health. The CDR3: CASSLIAGAKYEQYF. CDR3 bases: TGTGCCAGCAGCCTCATAGCGGGAGCGAAGTACGAGCAGTACTTC.